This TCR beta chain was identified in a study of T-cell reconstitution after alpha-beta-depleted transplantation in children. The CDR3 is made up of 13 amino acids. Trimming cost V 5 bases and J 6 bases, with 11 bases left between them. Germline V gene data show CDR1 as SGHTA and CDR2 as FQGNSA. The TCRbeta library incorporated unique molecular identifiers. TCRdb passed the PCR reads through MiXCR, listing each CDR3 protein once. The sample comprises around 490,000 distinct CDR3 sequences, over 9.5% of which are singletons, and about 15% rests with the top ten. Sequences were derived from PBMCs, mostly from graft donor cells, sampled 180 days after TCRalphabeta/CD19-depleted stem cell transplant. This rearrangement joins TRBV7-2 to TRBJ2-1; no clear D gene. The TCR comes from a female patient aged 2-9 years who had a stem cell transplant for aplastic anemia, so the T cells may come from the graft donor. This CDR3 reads CASSMHSINEQFF. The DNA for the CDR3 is TGTGCCAGCAGCATGCATAGTATCAATGAGCAGTTCTTC. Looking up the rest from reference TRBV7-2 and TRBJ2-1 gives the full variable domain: GAGVSQSPSNKVTEKGKDVELRCDPISGHTALYWYRQSLGQGLEFLIYFQGNSAPDKSGLPSDRFSAERTGGSVSTLTIQRTQQEDSAVYLCASSMHSINEQFFGPGTRLTVL.